This T cell receptor (beta chain) was recovered during a study of beta chain features in type 1 diabetes. The CDR3 length is 15 residues. Germline V lookup: CDR1 LNHNV, CDR2 YYDKDF (reference sequence). Trimming took 0 bases from V and 6 from J; bases not matched to a gene: 6. What was sequenced were expressed TCRB transcripts, since all of the isolated RNA had been reverse transcribed. Sequenced by immunoSEQ multiplex PCR; TCRdb stores in-frame clones only, minus some. This table has about 340,000 clones, approximately 13% appearing once. The study's findings and limits: Healthy donors had naive, central memory and Treg TCRB repertoires that appeared less similar than those seen among patients. When VDJ junctions were examined, type 1 diabetes patients showed fewer insertions and more deletions. All four CD4+ subsets of Type 1 diabetes patients contained TCRB CDR3s that were moderately but significantly shorter.

There are a few counts of this clone. Its target is unknown. The sequence derives from a woman aged 18-35 years with type 1 diabetes. Input material: naive CD4+ T cells from blood. The chain has TRBV15 and TRBJ2-7, with TRBD2 matching over 9 bases. As DNA, the CDR3 is TGTGCCACCAGCAGAGATGTGGGACTAGCCAGCGAGCAGTACTTC. Amino acids: CATSRDVGLASEQYF.